This T cell receptor (beta chain) was observed in a study of radiation and T cells in renal cell carcinoma. Overall study context: Nephrectomy followed 15 Gy stereotactic body radiation by 4 weeks.

Specified time point: blood 2 weeks post-SBRT. Regarding treatment: 15 Gy SBRT to primary tumor, nephrectomy 4 weeks later. The CDR3 runs to 15 residues. The germline gives CDR1 SQVTM, CDR2 ANQGSEA. Unmatched junction bases numbered 16, after V lost 6 bases and J lost 7 bases. Only in-frame clones appear in the TCRdb table, and some are missing; sequencing was by immunoSEQ multiplex PCR. Of 100,000 to 150,000 clones in the sample, 81% were seen once. The sequencing used blood, collected from a patient whose treatment included radiotherapy and nephrectomy. The chain employs TRBV29-1 and TRBJ1-2; 8 nucleotides line up with TRBD1. The sequence was obtained from a man aged 45-65 years with renal cell carcinoma. The CDR3 bases are TGCAGCGTCCCGACAGGGGATAGTATAACGGGTGGCTACACCTTC. It yields the protein CSVPTGDSITGGYTF.